The 20 T cell receptor beta chains reported below all come from one sample, sequenced in a study of human T cells and chemical hapten exposure. TCRdb reprocessed the RACE reads with MiXCR, giving one entry per CDR3 protein. The table lists about 110,000 distinct CDR3 sequences, approximately 8.8% of them singletons. Time point described: patch test 2, 6 weeks after DPC sensitization. Treatment described: therapeutic diphenylcyclopropenone sensitization with weekly scalp DPC. The source material was whole blood, sampled in connection with sensitization to the hapten diphenylcyclopropenone (DPC). These receptors were taken from a woman between 40 and 50 years old with alopecia areata. Some clones in this sample may be carry-over from other donors' samples.

This clonotype was seen more than once but under ten times. The J gene is TRBJ2-1, the V gene TRBV5-6, with 7 bases aligning to TRBD1. V was pared by 0 bases and J by 12 bases, with 6 bases of the junction left unmatched. Germline CDR1 is SGHDT and CDR2 is YYEEEE. The CDR3 runs to 13 residues. The CDR3 here is CASSLGTGYGQFF. CDR3 sequence (DNA): TGTGCCAGCAGCTTGGGGACAGGTTATGGGCAGTTCTTC.

This clonotype was seen repeatedly, ten times or more. V gene TRBV7-2 combines with J gene TRBJ2-3; D is tentatively TRBD1 or TRBD2 (6 bases each). The CDR3 consists of 15 residues. Per the germline V gene, CDR1 is SGHTA and CDR2 is FQGNSA. V lost 2 bases, J lost 3 bases, and 12 bases lay in between. CDR3 in amino acids: CASSLSGEVTDTQYF. The CDR3 DNA reads as TGTGCCAGCAGCTTATCAGGGGAGGTGACAGATACGCAGTATTTT.

At least ten counts were recorded for this clonotype. The rearrangement links TRBV3-1 to TRBJ2-5; 7 nucleotides agree with TRBD2. With 0 bases clipped from V and 5 bases from J, the junction kept 15 bases outside the gene matches. The CDR3 length is 18 residues. The germline CDR1 and CDR2 sequences are LGHDT and YNNKEL (reference sequence). CDR3 in amino acids: CASSQDYDSAGSTETQYF. DNA for the CDR3: TGTGCCAGCAGCCAAGATTATGACTCAGCGGGATCTACGGAGACCCAGTACTTC.

This clonotype was seen only a few times. V and J are TRBV6-5 and TRBJ2-2; D gene unclear. CDR1 MNHEY and CDR2 SVGAGI come from the germline V gene. Trimming shortened V by 11 bases and J by 7 bases, and 8 bases separated the two germline ends. The CDR3 spans 10 residues. In DNA form, the CDR3 reads TGTGCCCTTTTCGGCGGGGAGCTGTTTTTT. It is translated as CALFGGELFF.

The CDR3 loop is CASSFNPVGDTQYF. Here the CDR3 DNA reads TGTGCCAGCAGCTTCAACCCTGTGGGGGATACGCAGTATTTT. The gene calls are TRBV7-2 and TRBJ2-3; no definite D call. The germline gives CDR1 SGHTA, CDR2 FQGNSA. CDR3 length equals 14 residues. V lost 3 bases, J lost 6 bases, and 13 bases lay in between. The complete variable domain, with remaining parts taken from reference TRBV7-2 and TRBJ2-3, reads GAGVSQSPSNKVTEKGKDVELRCDPISGHTALYWYRQSLGQGLEFLIYFQGNSAPDKSGLPSDRFSAERTGGSVSTLTIQRTQQEDSAVYLCASSFNPVGDTQYFGPGTRLTVL.

Ten or more counts support this clonotype. The chain couples TRBV24-1 to TRBJ2-5; D is possibly TRBD1 or TRBD2 (5 bases each). The CDR3 is 14 amino acids. The V end was cut by 4 bases, the J end by 2 bases, with 10 bases between. Germline values: CDR1 KGHDR, CDR2 SFDVKD. The CDR3 reads CATSDSGPQETQYF. CDR3 nucleotide sequence: TGTGCCACCAGTGACTCGGGACCTCAAGAGACCCAGTACTTC.

This clonotype has a count of ten or more. The germline gene is not matched at one end of the junction; a read error may be the cause. The chain is built from TRBV7-7 and TRBJ2-3; D possibly uses TRBD1 or TRBD2 (5 bases each). The CDR3 totals 14 residues. CDR1 SSHAT and CDR2 FNYEAQ come from the germline V gene (reference sequence). CDR3 in amino acids: CASSVLGATDTQYF. As DNA, the CDR3 is TGTGCTAGCAGCGTACTCGGGGCGACAGATACGCAGTATTTT.

Only a few counts were recorded for this clonotype. The CDR3 coding sequence is TGCGCCAGCAGGGAAACCGGGGAGCTGTTTTTT. It is translated as CASRETGELFF. The V call is TRBV10-2, the J call TRBJ2-2; D not resolved. This CDR3 is 11 amino acids long. V was trimmed by 6 bases and J by 5 bases, leaving 4 bases between them. CDR1 is WSHSY and CDR2 is SAAADI in the germline V gene.

The chain links TRBV29-1 to TRBJ2-3; 7 positions agree with TRBD1. This CDR3 is built from 14 residues. V was pared by 5 bases and J by 0 bases, with 5 bases of the junction left unmatched. CDR1 and CDR2 (germline): SQVTM, ANQGSEA. DNA for the CDR3: TGCAGCGTTAAACCGGGACAGAGCACAGATACGCAGTATTTT. This sequence encodes CSVKPGQSTDTQYF.

CDR3 loop: CATGPHRDTDTQYF. CDR3 nucleotides: TGTGCCACCGGACCCCACCGGGACACAGATACGCAGTATTTT. The V call is TRBV6-2 or TRBV6-3, the J call TRBJ2-3; tentative D call: TRBD2 (5 bases). The CDR3 spans 14 residues. CDR1 is MNHEY and CDR2 is SVGEGT in the germline V gene. The V end was cut by 10 bases, the J end by 2 bases, with 16 bases between.

In its sample, this clonotype was seen many times. V and J are TRBV6-2 or TRBV6-3 and TRBJ1-1, with D maybe TRBD1 (5 bases). This CDR3 region has 12 residues. Germline CDR1 MNHEY, CDR2 SVGEGT. Trimming left V 8 bases short and J 5 bases short, with 12 bases between. The CDR3 DNA reads TGTGCCAGCCTGGTGGGGGGGACTGAAGCTTTCTTT. Amino acid sequence: CASLVGGTEAFF.

This clonotype was picked up many times. The rearrangement joins TRBV7-2 to TRBJ2-3; 9 bases align to TRBD2. The trim removed 2 bases at V and 0 bases at J, leaving 3 bases unmatched. Looked up from germline, CDR1 is SGHTA and CDR2 is FQGNSA. There are 16 residues in the CDR3. This CDR3 is CASSLRLAGSTDTQYF. CDR3 nucleotides: TGTGCCAGCAGCTTACGCCTAGCGGGGAGCACAGATACGCAGTATTTT.

This clonotype was counted ten times or more. V gene TRBV18 combines with J gene TRBJ1-4; TRBD1 aligns across 9 bases. CDR3 length equals 14 residues. Germline-derived CDR1 and CDR2 are KGHSH and LQKENI. V lost 1 base, J lost 8 bases, and 2 bases stayed unmatched. This CDR3 is CASSPRDRAEKLFF. The DNA for the CDR3 is TGTGCCAGCTCACCACGGGACAGGGCAGAAAAACTGTTTTTT.

V usage is TRBV7-8 and J usage is TRBJ2-1; D is perhaps TRBD2 (5 bases). Germline V CDR1 and CDR2: SGHVS, FQNEAQ. The CDR3 sequence is 12 residues long. V lost 3 bases, J lost 12 bases, and 12 bases lay in between. The CDR3 loop is CASSFGVVGQFF. For the CDR3, the DNA is TGTGCCAGCAGCTTCGGGGTGGTGGGGCAGTTCTTC.

The gene calls are TRBV6-5 and TRBJ2-5, with 7 bases matching TRBD2. Trimming took 4 bases from V and 3 from J; bases not matched to a gene: 8. The CDR3 extends over 15 amino acids. CDR1 and CDR2 from the germline V gene are MNHEY and SVGAGI. The CDR3, as DNA: TGTGCCAGCAGTTCCCTTTCCGGGGGGAAAGAGACCCAGTACTTC. This codes for CASSSLSGGKETQYF.

This sequence joins TRBV7-3 and TRBJ2-2; tentative D call: TRBD1 (6 bases). The CDR3 is 15 amino acids. CDR1 and CDR2 from the germline V gene are SGHTA and FQGTGA. V lost 5 bases and J lost 1, with 11 bases in between. The CDR3 DNA reads as TGTGCCAGCAGCACCACGACAGGGAACACCGGGGAGCTGTTTTTT. As protein: CASSTTTGNTGELFF.

This clonotype was counted between two and nine times. The rearrangement joins TRBV6-2 or TRBV6-3 to TRBJ1-1; D gene unclear. CDR3 length: 13 residues. The germline V and J ends were trimmed by 7 bases and 1 base, with 10 bases remaining between them. The germline V gene has CDR1 MNHEY and CDR2 SVGEGT. The DNA for the CDR3 is TGTGCCAGCATTCGGGAGCCGAACACTGAAGCTTTCTTT. This codes for CASIREPNTEAFF.

The V gene is TRBV27, the J gene TRBJ2-6; 8 nucleotides agree with TRBD2. The CDR3 runs 21 residues. Germline trimming cut 2 bases from V and 1 base from J; bases unmatched to any gene: 16. CDR1 MNHEY and CDR2 SMNVEV come from the germline V gene (reference sequence). The CDR3 is CASSLPPAGALLRSGANVLTF. The CDR3 DNA reads TGTGCCAGCAGTTTACCTCCAGCGGGGGCCCTTTTAAGGTCTGGGGCCAACGTCCTGACTTTC.

This clonotype was seen only a few times. The J gene is TRBJ2-5, the V gene TRBV7-2, with D hard to call. The germline gives CDR1 SGHTA, CDR2 FQGNSA. Trimming left V 2 bases short and J 0 bases short, with 4 bases between. This CDR3 has 13 residues. CDR3 DNA: TGTGCCAGCAGCTTAAGGAACCAAGAGACCCAGTACTTC. Its translation is CASSLRNQETQYF.

The V call is TRBV7-2, the J call TRBJ2-2; 8 nucleotides agree with TRBD2. V lost 1 base to trimming and J lost 3 bases; unmatched junction nucleotides: 1. In germline, CDR1 is SGHTA, CDR2 FQGNSA. CDR3 length equals 15 residues. This chain's CDR3 is CASSLGTSYTGELFF. The CDR3 DNA sequence: TGTGCCAGCAGCTTAGGGACTAGCTACACCGGGGAGCTGTTTTTT.